The T cell receptor beta chain under discussion was sequenced for a study of CD8 T cells in Susac syndrome. The authors reverse transcribed roughly 0.5 to 1 ug RNA with random hexamers. TCRdb processed the immunoSEQ multiplex PCR reads anew with MiXCR; each CDR3 protein has one entry. The sample lists hundreds of thousands of distinct CDR3 sequences, almost 85% occurring once. The sequence came from a human donor with multiple sclerosis. The specimen was CD8+ T cells from PBMCs.

The CDR3 loop is CSARDIGYEQYF. The CDR3 DNA follows: TGCAGTGCTAGAGATATCGGCTACGAGCAGTACTTC. The rearrangement joins TRBV20-1 to TRBJ2-7, with unresolved D. The CDR3 contains 12 residues. Germline assignment: CDR1 DFQATT and CDR2 SNEGSKA (reference sequence). The V end lost 0 bases, the J end lost 3 bases, and 6 bases lay between the germline ends.